The 14 T cell receptor beta chains below come from one sample, sequenced in a study of blood T cell repertoires in COVID-19. Assay: immunoSEQ multiplex PCR; the TCRdb copy retains only in-frame clones and omits some. The sample contains a few hundred thousand clones, around 89% of which appear only once. Sequenced sample: peripheral blood. These TCRs come from a man between 25 and 39 years old with acute or convalescent COVID-19.

The chain couples TRBV7-2 to TRBJ2-4, with 7 bases matching TRBD1. CDR3 length equals 16 residues. The germline V gene encodes CDR1 SGHTA and CDR2 FQGNSA. V lost 0 bases, J lost 14 bases, and 16 bases stayed unmatched. The CDR3 nucleotides are TGTGCCAGCAGCTTAGCCGGGACAGATCCGAGTATATTGGAGTACTTC. It is translated as CASSLAGTDPSILEYF.

V and J are TRBV5-1 and TRBJ2-3; 10 positions match TRBD1. The trim removed 0 bases at V and 3 bases at J, leaving 1 base unmatched. Germline CDR1 and CDR2: SGHRS and YFSETQ. The CDR3 spans 15 residues. CDR3: CASSLGQGATDTQYF. CDR3 bases: TGCGCCAGCAGCTTGGGACAGGGGGCAACAGATACGCAGTATTTT.

This clone came up once. The rearrangement joins TRBV2 to TRBJ1-1, with D tentatively TRBD1 (6 bases). The CDR3 length is 12 residues. The V end lost 4 bases, the J end lost 4 bases, and 7 bases lay between the germline ends. CDR1 and CDR2 (germline): SNHLY, FYNNEI. For the CDR3, the DNA is TGTGCCAGCAGTGTAGGGGGCACTGAAGCTTTCTTT. Its translation: CASSVGGTEAFF.

CDR3 bases: TGTGCCAGCAGTGTGGCGGGGGCCTATGGCTACACCTTC. Its translation is CASSVAGAYGYTF. The chain recombines TRBV2 with TRBJ1-2; tentatively, D is TRBD1 (6 bases). The CDR3 consists of 13 residues. V lost 4 bases and J lost 4, with 10 bases in between. Germline V CDR1 and CDR2: SNHLY, FYNNEI.

The chain combines TRBV30 with TRBJ2-2, with TRBD1 as a possible D gene (6 bases). In germline, CDR1 is GTSNPN, CDR2 SVGIG (reference sequence). The CDR3 is 19 amino acids. V shed 1 base and J shed 2 bases, with 23 bases lying between them. This CDR3 reads CAWSDTHKRWTANTGELFF. The CDR3 DNA follows: TGTGCCTGGAGTGATACTCATAAGAGGTGGACAGCAAACACCGGGGAGCTGTTTTTT. The variable domain in full, with the rest retrieved from reference TRBV30 and TRBJ2-2, is SQTIHQWPATLVQPVGSPLSLECTVEGTSNPNLYWYRQAAGRGLQLLFYSVGIGQISSEVPQNLSASRPQDRQFILSSKKLLLSDSGFYLCAWSDTHKRWTANTGELFFGEGSRLTVL.

The chain joins TRBV4-1 to TRBJ2-7, with 10 bases identical to TRBD2. Looked up from germline, CDR1 is MGHRA and CDR2 is YSYEKL. Unmatched junction bases numbered 6, after V lost 3 bases and J lost 4 bases. The CDR3 is 15 amino acids. CDR3 sequence: CASSHQAGGGYEQYF. CDR3 DNA sequence: TGCGCCAGCAGCCACCAAGCGGGAGGGGGGTACGAGCAGTACTTC.

This rearrangement joins TRBV7-8 to TRBJ1-2; the D gene is possibly TRBD1 (5 bases). Germline V gene data show CDR1 as SGHVS and CDR2 as FQNEAQ. The length of the CDR3 is 19 residues. V was cut by 1 base and J by 7 bases, with 28 bases left in between. The CDR3 region is CASSLGGVSWGLGVFGYTF. The CDR3 nucleotides are TGTGCCAGCAGCTTAGGTGGGGTAAGTTGGGGCCTTGGGGTCTTTGGCTACACCTTC.

This chain joins TRBV4-2 and TRBJ2-2; 14 bases match TRBD2. The ends lost 1 base at V and 0 bases at J; junction bases unmatched: 1. CDR1 and CDR2 from the germline V gene are LGHNA and YNFKEQ. CDR3 size: 18 residues. CDR3 region: CASSQATSGGANTGELFF. Here the CDR3 DNA reads TGTGCCAGCAGCCAAGCGACTAGCGGGGGGGCGAACACCGGGGAGCTGTTTTTT.

This chain joins TRBV4-1 and TRBJ1-5; weak D call: TRBD1 (6 bases). This CDR3 is 15 amino acids long. The V end was cut by 4 bases, the J end by 7 bases, with 17 bases between. CDR1 MGHRA and CDR2 YSYEKL come from the germline V gene. As DNA, the CDR3 is TGCGCCAGCAGCCGAGCTCAACAGGGTTTCCAGCCCCAGCATTTT. It encodes CASSRAQQGFQPQHF.

The J gene is TRBJ1-5, the V gene TRBV28; D is possibly TRBD1 (6 bases). CDR1 and CDR2 (germline): MDHEN, SYDVKM. This CDR3 is 15 amino acids long. Deletions cut 4 bases from V and 0 bases from J, with 10 bases between. The CDR3 spells CASSSRTASNQPQHF. The CDR3 DNA follows: TGTGCCAGCAGTTCTCGGACAGCTAGCAATCAGCCCCAGCATTTT.

In this sample, this clone turned up a few times. This chain connects TRBV6-6 to TRBJ2-7; 7 positions match TRBD2. This CDR3 spans 15 amino acids. The ends lost 4 bases at V and 2 bases at J; junction bases unmatched: 8. Germline loops: CDR1 MNHNY, CDR2 SVGAGI (reference sequence). The CDR3 DNA reads TGTGCCAGCAGTTTCGCACTAGCGCCCACCTACGAGCAGTACTTC. This sequence encodes CASSFALAPTYEQYF.

V and J are TRBV5-6 and TRBJ1-2, with 7 bases matching TRBD1. The V segment lost 4 bases and the J segment 4 bases; nucleotides outside the gene matches: 10. This CDR3 is built from 15 residues. CDR1 and CDR2 from the germline V gene are SGHDT and YYEEEE. The CDR3 region has the DNA TGTGCCAGCAGCGGAATAAGGGACAGTCTCTATGGCTACACCTTC. Residues: CASSGIRDSLYGYTF.

This clone was counted a few times. The chain joins TRBV10-1 to TRBJ1-6; D is undetermined. Trimming pared 0 bases from V and 10 bases from J, leaving 7 bases between. Germline-derived CDR1 and CDR2 are WNHNN and SYGVQD (reference sequence). The CDR3 is 13 amino acids. CDR3 region: CASSESTGSPLHF. CDR3 coding DNA: TGCGCCAGCAGTGAGTCGACGGGGTCACCCCTCCACTTT.

The rearrangement joins TRBV20-1 to TRBJ2-1, with 11 bases that match TRBD2. The length of the CDR3 is 19 residues. Germline lookup yields CDR1 DFQATT and CDR2 SNEGSKA (reference sequence). J was trimmed by 8 bases and V by 3 bases; bases with no gene match: 21. CDR3 in amino acids: CSASTLDRRTSGYWDEQFF. CDR3 DNA: TGCAGTGCTAGTACCCTGGACAGACGGACTAGCGGGTACTGGGATGAGCAGTTCTTC.